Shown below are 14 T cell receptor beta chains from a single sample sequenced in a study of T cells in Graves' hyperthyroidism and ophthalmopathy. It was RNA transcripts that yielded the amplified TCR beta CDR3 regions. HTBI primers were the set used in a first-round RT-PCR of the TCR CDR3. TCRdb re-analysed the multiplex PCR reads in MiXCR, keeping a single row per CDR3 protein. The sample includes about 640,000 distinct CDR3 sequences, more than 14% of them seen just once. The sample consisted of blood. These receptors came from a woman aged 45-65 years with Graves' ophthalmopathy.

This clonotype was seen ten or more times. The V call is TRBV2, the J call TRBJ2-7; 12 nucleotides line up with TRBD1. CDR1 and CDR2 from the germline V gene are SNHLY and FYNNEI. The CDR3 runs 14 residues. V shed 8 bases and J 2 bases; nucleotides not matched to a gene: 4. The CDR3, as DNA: TGTGCCAGCCGGGACAGGGGGCTTCCCTACGAGCAGTACTTC. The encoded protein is CASRDRGLPYEQYF.

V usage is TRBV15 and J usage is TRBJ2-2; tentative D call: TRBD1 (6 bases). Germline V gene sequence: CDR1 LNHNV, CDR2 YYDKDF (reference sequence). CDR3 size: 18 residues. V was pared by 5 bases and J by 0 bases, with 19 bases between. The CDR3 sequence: CATSPRDGTPSNTGELFF. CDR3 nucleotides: TGTGCCACCAGCCCAAGGGACGGGACACCTTCGAACACCGGGGAGCTGTTTTTT.

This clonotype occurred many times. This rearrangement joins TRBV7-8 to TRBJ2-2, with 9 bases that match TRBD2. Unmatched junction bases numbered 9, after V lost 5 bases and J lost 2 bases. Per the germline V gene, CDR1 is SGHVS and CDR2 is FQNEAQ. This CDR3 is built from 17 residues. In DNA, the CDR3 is TGTGCCAGCAGCCTAATGTTAGCGGGGGCTAACACCGGGGAGCTGTTTTTT. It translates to CASSLMLAGANTGELFF.

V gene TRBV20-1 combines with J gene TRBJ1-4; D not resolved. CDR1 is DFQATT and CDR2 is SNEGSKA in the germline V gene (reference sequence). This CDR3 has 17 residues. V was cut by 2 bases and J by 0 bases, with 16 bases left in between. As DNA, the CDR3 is TGCAGTGCTAGAACCCTCCAGCCACTCGCAACTAATGAAAAACTGTTTTTT. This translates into CSARTLQPLATNEKLFF.

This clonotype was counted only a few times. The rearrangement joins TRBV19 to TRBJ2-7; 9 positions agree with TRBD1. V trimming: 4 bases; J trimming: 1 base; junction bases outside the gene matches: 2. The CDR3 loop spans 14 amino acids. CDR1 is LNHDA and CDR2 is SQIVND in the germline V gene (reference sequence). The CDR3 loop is CASSTTGGSYEQYF. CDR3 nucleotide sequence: TGTGCCAGTAGTACGACAGGGGGTTCCTACGAGCAGTACTTC.

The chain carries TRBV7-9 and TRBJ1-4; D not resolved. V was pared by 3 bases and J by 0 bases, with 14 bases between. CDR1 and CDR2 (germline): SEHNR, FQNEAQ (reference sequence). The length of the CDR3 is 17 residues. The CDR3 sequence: CASSLESLRATNEKLFF. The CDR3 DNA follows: TGTGCCAGCAGCTTGGAATCGTTGCGGGCAACTAATGAAAAACTGTTTTTT.

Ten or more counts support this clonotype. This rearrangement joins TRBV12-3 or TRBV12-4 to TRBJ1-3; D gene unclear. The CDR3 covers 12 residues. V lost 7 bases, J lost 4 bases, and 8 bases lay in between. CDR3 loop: CASNLIGNTIYF. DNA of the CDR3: TGTGCCAGCAACCTCATAGGAAACACCATATATTTT.

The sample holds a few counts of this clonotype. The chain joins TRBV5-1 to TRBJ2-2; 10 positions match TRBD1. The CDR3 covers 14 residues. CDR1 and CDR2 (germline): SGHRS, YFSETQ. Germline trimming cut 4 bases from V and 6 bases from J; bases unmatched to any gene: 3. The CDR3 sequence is CASSRDRGAGELFF. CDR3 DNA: TGCGCCAGCAGCCGGGACAGGGGAGCCGGGGAGCTGTTTTTT.

The CDR3 bases are TGTGCCAGCAGTTTTGGGTTGGCGAGGCGGAGCAATCAGCCCCAGCATTTT. Its protein is CASSFGLARRSNQPQHF. The chain employs TRBV12-3 or TRBV12-4 and TRBJ1-5; D call uncertain. The V end lost 3 bases, the J end lost 1 base, and 16 bases lay between the germline ends. CDR3 length: 17 amino acids.

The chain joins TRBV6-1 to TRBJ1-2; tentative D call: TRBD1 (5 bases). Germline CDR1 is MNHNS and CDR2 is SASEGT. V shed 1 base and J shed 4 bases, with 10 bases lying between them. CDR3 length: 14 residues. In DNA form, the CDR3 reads TGTGCCAGCAGTGAAGGAAAGGGACTCTATGGCTACACCTTC. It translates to CASSEGKGLYGYTF.

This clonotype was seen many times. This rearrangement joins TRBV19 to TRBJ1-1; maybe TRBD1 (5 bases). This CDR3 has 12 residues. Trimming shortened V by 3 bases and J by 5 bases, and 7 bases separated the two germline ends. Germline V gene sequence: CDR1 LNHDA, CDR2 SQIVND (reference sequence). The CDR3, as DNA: TGTGCCAGTAGTATTTGGGGGACTGAAGCTTTCTTT. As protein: CASSIWGTEAFF. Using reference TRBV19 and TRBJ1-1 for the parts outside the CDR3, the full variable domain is DGGITQSPKYLFRKEGQNVTLSCEQNLNHDAMYWYRQDPGQGLRLIYYSQIVNDFQKGDIAEGYSVSREKKESFPLTVTSAQKNPTAFYLCASSIWGTEAFFGQGTRLTVV.

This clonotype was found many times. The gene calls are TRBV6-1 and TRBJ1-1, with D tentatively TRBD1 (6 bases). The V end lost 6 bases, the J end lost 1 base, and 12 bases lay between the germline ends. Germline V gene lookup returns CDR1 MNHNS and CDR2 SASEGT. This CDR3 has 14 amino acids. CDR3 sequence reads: CASRTPGQNTEAFF. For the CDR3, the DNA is TGTGCCAGCAGGACCCCGGGACAGAACACTGAAGCTTTCTTT.

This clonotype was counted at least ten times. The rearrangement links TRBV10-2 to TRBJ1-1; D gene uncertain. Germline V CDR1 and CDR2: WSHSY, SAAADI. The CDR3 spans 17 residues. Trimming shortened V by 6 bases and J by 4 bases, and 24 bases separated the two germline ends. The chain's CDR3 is CASREGFGRPVGTEAFF. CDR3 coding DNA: TGCGCCAGCAGAGAAGGGTTCGGCAGGCCCGTGGGCACTGAAGCTTTCTTT.

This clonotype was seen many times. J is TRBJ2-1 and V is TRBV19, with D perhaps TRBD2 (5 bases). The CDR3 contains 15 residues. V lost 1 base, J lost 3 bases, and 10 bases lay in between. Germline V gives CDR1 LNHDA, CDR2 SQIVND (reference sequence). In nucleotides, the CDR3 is TGTGCCAGTAGTATAGGGACTCCCTTCTACAATGAGCAGTTCTTC. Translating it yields CASSIGTPFYNEQFF. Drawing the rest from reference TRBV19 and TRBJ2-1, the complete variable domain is DGGITQSPKYLFRKEGQNVTLSCEQNLNHDAMYWYRQDPGQGLRLIYYSQIVNDFQKGDIAEGYSVSREKKESFPLTVTSAQKNPTAFYLCASSIGTPFYNEQFFGPGTRLTVL.